This T cell receptor beta chain was obtained from a study of blood T cell repertoires in COVID-19. Overall study: The United States, Italy and Spain supplied acute and convalescent COVID-19 samples. From T cells, B-cell-depleted T cells, or PBMCs came the material, which was cDNA or gDNA.

Original data processing: Nucleated cell number was recorded as an estimate derived from reference gene primer amplification. Using immunoSEQ multiplex PCR, the repertoire was profiled, and TCRdb retains in-frame clones only, with some absent. V, J and clone size are taken as reported in that table, and D and trimming were inferred from the DNA itself. The sample shows 75,000 to 100,000 clones, 85% to 90% of them seen only once. V lost 8 bases and J lost 4, with 10 bases in between. Germline V gene sequence: CDR1 MNHNY, CDR2 SVGAGI (reference sequence). This CDR3 has 12 residues. The chain joins TRBV6-6 to TRBJ2-3; D unresolved. Sequences were obtained from peripheral blood. The origin of this receptor is a human donor in a cohort sampled during active COVID-19. CDR3 loop: CASFTYSDTQYF. The CDR3 DNA follows: TGTGCCAGCTTCACCTATTCAGATACGCAGTATTTT.